This paragraph reports one TCR beta chain. Its antigen is not identified. This specimen belongs to a study of T cell repertoires in cytomegalovirus infection. V was cut by 5 bases and J by 7 bases, with 9 bases left in between. Germline loops: CDR1 GTSNPN, CDR2 SVGIG (reference sequence). The CDR3 extends over 11 amino acids. TCRdb ran MiXCR on the reads and lists one entry per CDR3 protein. The sample has around 120,000 distinct CDR3 sequences, 24% seen once. This TCR was sampled from a human donor in good health (CMV status not recorded). Some clones in this sample may be carry-over from other donors' samples. The chain links TRBV30 to TRBJ1-5; D gene ambiguous. Sample: PBMCs, sequenced either directly or after in vitro stimulation (not recorded which). CDR3 sequence: CAWRSLQPQHF. CDR3 coding DNA: TGTGCCTGGCGCTCGTTACAGCCCCAGCATTTT.